The T cell receptor beta chain under discussion was sequenced for a study of cytomegalovirus exposure and HLA in healthy donors. Overall study findings and caveats: The HLA-A and HLA-B alleles of most subjects were reportedly predicted accurately from TCR beta sequences. Over 150 TCR beta chains were listed as cytomegalovirus-associated.

Notes on this clone: The antigen remains undetermined.

The CDR3 is made up of 14 amino acids. The germline V gene encodes CDR1 LNHNV and CDR2 YYDKDF (reference sequence). J lost 0 bases, V lost 5 bases, and 1 base had no gene match. 60 Vbeta and 13 Jbeta primers were used in PCR. The method was immunoSEQ multiplex PCR; TCRdb's version includes in-frame clones alone and lacks a portion of them. The table includes around 180,000 clones, 84% detected once. What was sequenced was PBMCs. The sequence was obtained from a man aged 18 to 30 in good health and CMV-seronegative. The V call is TRBV15, the J call TRBJ1-5; 7 bases match TRBD1. CDR3 bases: TGTGCCACCAGCGCAGGGGGTAGCAATCAGCCCCAGCATTTT. This sequence encodes CATSAGGSNQPQHF.